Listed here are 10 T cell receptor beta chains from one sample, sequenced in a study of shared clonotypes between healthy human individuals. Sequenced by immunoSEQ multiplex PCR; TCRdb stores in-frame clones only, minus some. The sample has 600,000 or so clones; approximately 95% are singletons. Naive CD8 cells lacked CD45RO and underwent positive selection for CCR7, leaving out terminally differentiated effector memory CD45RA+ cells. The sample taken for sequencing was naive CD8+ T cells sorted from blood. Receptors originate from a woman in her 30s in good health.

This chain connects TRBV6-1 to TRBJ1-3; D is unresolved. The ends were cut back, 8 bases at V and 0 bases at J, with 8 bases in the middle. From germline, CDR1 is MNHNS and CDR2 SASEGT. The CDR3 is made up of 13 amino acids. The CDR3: CASGSSSGNTIYF. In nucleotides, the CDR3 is TGTGCCAGCGGGAGCTCCTCTGGAAACACCATATATTTT.

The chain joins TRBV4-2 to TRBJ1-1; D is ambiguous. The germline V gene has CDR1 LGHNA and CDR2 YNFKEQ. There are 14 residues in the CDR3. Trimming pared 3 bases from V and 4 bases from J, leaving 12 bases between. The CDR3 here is CASSHGDSATEAFF. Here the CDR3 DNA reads TGTGCCAGCAGCCATGGGGATAGTGCCACTGAAGCTTTCTTT.

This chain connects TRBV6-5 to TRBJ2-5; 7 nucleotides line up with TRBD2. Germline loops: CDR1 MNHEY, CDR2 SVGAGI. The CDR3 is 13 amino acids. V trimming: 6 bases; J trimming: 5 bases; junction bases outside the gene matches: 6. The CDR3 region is CASSGLGGETQYF. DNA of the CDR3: TGTGCCAGCAGCGGACTAGGCGGCGAGACCCAGTACTTC.

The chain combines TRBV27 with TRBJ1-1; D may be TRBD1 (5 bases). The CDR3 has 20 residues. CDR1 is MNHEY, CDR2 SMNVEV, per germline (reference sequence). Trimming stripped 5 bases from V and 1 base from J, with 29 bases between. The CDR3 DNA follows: TGTGCCAGCAGTAGTTCTGGTGTGATTGGCAGGGCGACTGGGAACACTGAAGCTTTCTTT. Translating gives CASSSSGVIGRATGNTEAFF.

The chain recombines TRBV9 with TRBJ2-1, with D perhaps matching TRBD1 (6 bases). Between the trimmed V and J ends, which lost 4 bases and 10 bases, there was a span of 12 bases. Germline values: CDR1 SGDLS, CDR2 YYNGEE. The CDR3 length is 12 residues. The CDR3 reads CASSPTGSEQFF. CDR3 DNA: TGTGCCAGCAGCCCTACAGGGTCGGAGCAGTTCTTC.

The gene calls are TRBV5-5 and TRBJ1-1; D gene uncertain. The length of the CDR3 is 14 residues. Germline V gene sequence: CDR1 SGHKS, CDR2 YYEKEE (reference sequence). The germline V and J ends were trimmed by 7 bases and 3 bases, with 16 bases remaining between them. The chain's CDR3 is CASRSGTDYTEAFF. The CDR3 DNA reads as TGTGCCAGCCGATCGGGCACAGATTACACTGAAGCTTTCTTT.

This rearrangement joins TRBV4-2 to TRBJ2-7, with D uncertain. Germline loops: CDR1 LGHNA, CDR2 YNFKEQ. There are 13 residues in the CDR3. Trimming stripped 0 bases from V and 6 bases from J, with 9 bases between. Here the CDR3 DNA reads TGTGCCAGCAGCCAAGAAAAGGTGAGCGAGCAGTACTTC. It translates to CASSQEKVSEQYF.

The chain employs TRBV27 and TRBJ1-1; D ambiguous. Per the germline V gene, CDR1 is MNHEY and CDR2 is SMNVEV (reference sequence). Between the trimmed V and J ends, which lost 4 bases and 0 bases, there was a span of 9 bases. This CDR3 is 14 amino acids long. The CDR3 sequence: CASSYVSMNTEAFF. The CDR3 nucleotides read TGTGCCAGCAGTTATGTCTCCATGAACACTGAAGCTTTCTTT.

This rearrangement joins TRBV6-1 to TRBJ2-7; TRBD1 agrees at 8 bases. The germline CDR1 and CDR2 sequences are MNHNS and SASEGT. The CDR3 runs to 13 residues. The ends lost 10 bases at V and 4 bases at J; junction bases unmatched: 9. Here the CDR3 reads CATKGDRGYEQYF. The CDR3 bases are TGTGCCACCAAGGGAGACAGGGGTTACGAGCAGTACTTC.

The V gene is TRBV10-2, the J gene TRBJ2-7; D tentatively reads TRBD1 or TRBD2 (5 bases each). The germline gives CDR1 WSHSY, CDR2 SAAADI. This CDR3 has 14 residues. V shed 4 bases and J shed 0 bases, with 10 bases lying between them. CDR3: CASSVRGPSYEQYF. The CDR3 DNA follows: TGCGCCAGCAGTGTACGGGGACCCTCCTACGAGCAGTACTTC.